These 30 T cell receptor beta chains originate from one sample sequenced in a study of CD8 T cells in ankylosing spondylitis. TCRdb recomputed calls from the 5' RACE reads with MiXCR, one row per CDR3 protein. The table shows just over 300,000 distinct CDR3 sequences, with around 20% occurring only once. The sample taken for sequencing was blood, either unsorted or a sorted T cell fraction (not recorded which). Receptors were obtained from a female donor with ankylosing spondylitis or in good health (not recorded which).

CDR3 amino acids: CASSLVGRTPLHF. CDR3 sequence (DNA): TGTGCCAGCAGTTTGGTAGGGCGGACACCCCTCCACTTT. The chain is built from TRBV12-3 or TRBV12-4 and TRBJ1-6; D call uncertain. This CDR3 has 13 residues. V lost 3 bases to trimming and J lost 11 bases, with 11 bases between them.

The chain links TRBV9 to TRBJ2-5, with D perhaps being TRBD1 or TRBD2 (6 bases each). Germline assignment: CDR1 SGDLS and CDR2 YYNGEE. Trimming cost V 0 bases and J 3 bases, with 15 bases left between them. The CDR3 is 16 amino acids. Here the CDR3 DNA reads TGTGCCAGCAGCGTAGAGGGGGACTCGCCTGAAGAGACCCAGTACTTC. As protein: CASSVEGDSPEETQYF. Complete variable domain (other parts from reference TRBV9 and TRBJ2-5): DSGVTQTPKHLITATGQRVTLRCSPRSGDLSVYWYQQSLDQGLQFLIQYYNGEERAKGNILERFSAQQFPDLHSELNLSSLELGDSALYFCASSVEGDSPEETQYFGPGTRLLVL.

This clonotype was observed a handful of times. The chain joins TRBV12-3 or TRBV12-4 to TRBJ2-2; D remains unclear. The CDR3 totals 15 residues. Trimming removed 5 bases from V and 2 bases from J, with 12 bases in between. Here the CDR3 reads CASSETGPNTGELFF. Written as DNA, the CDR3 is TGTGCCAGCAGTGAGACCGGGCCAAACACCGGGGAGCTGTTTTTT.

This clonotype was seen more than once but under ten times. This chain links TRBV12-3 or TRBV12-4 with TRBJ1-5; D remains unclear. V lost 3 bases and J 6 bases, leaving 6 bases between the germline ends. This CDR3 is built from 12 residues. The CDR3, as DNA: TGTGCCAGCAGTTTTGTCGTTCAGCCCCAGCATTTT. Translating it yields CASSFVVQPQHF.

This clonotype has just a few counts. The CDR3 coding sequence is TGCAGTGCTCCCTTCTACAATGAGCAGTTCTTC. Its translation: CSAPFYNEQFF. This sequence joins TRBV20-1 and TRBJ2-1; no clear D gene. Trimming pared 5 bases from V and 3 bases from J, leaving 5 bases between. The CDR3 runs to 11 residues. The V gene's germline CDR1 is DFQATT and CDR2 SNEGSKA (reference sequence).

This sequence joins TRBV12-3 or TRBV12-4 and TRBJ1-3; D is uncertain. The V end lost 7 bases, the J end lost 4 bases, and 8 bases lay between the germline ends. CDR3 size: 12 residues. The CDR3 DNA follows: TGTGCCAGCAATCTGGGAGGAAACACCATATATTTT. Translating it yields CASNLGGNTIYF.

Many counts were recorded for this clonotype. The rearrangement joins TRBV18 to TRBJ2-2; no firm D call. The CDR3 runs 14 residues. The V gene's germline CDR1 is KGHSH and CDR2 LQKENI. With 8 bases removed from V and 3 bases from J, the gap between germline ends came to 13 bases. This CDR3 is CASRTLRDTGELFF. In DNA form, the CDR3 reads TGTGCCAGCCGGACCCTTAGGGACACCGGGGAGCTGTTTTTT.

The table lists this clonotype with a few counts. The chain links TRBV7-2 to TRBJ2-7; the match to TRBD1 covers 8 bases. The CDR3 runs 16 residues. Germline loops: CDR1 SGHTA, CDR2 FQGNSA. With 5 bases clipped from V and 3 bases from J, the junction kept 12 bases outside the gene matches. This CDR3 is CASSPGLDRVFYEQYF. The CDR3 bases are TGTGCCAGCAGCCCAGGTTTGGACAGGGTATTCTACGAGCAGTACTTC.

This clonotype has at least ten counts. The chain employs TRBV5-1 and TRBJ2-1; D uncertain. The ends were cut back, 0 bases at V and 5 bases at J, with 9 bases in the middle. The CDR3 has 14 amino acids. The germline gives CDR1 SGHRS, CDR2 YFSETQ. The CDR3 DNA follows: TGCGCCAGCAGCTTGGCCCTGGTTGACAATGAGCAGTTCTTC. Protein product: CASSLALVDNEQFF.

The sample holds many counts of this clonotype. The CDR3 region is CSARDKYSGSGYEQYF. CDR3 bases: TGCAGTGCTAGAGATAAGTACAGCGGGAGTGGGTACGAGCAGTACTTC. The chain has TRBV20-1 and TRBJ2-7; 8 bases are a match to TRBD2. This CDR3 has 16 residues. Germline V CDR1 and CDR2: DFQATT, SNEGSKA (reference sequence). Losses at the gene ends were 0 bases for V and 4 bases for J; bases not matched to a gene: 11.

The chain uses TRBV6-6 and TRBJ2-5, with a possible D match to TRBD1 (5 bases). The V and J ends lost 3 bases and 4 bases respectively, with 9 bases between them. The CDR3 sequence is 13 residues long. Germline V gene sequence: CDR1 MNHNY, CDR2 SVGAGI (reference sequence). CDR3 region: CASSYGAGETQYF. CDR3 DNA sequence: TGTGCCAGCAGTTATGGGGCAGGAGAGACCCAGTACTTC.

This clonotype occurred a few times. V usage is TRBV29-1 and J usage is TRBJ1-1; D remains ambiguous. Trimming pared 5 bases from V and 1 base from J, leaving 14 bases between. Germline lookup yields CDR1 SQVTM and CDR2 ANQGSEA. This CDR3 is 14 amino acids long. The CDR3 loop is CSVYGVNRNTEAFF. The CDR3 coding sequence is TGCAGCGTTTATGGGGTCAACAGGAACACTGAAGCTTTCTTT.

The V gene is TRBV5-4, the J gene TRBJ2-7; D is uncertain. Per the germline V gene, CDR1 is SGHNT and CDR2 is YYREEE (reference sequence). The CDR3 spans 14 residues. V was shortened by 3 bases and J by 0 bases, with 10 bases between the two germline ends. CDR3 residues: CASSSKSASYEQYF. In DNA form, the CDR3 reads TGTGCCAGCAGCTCCAAAAGCGCCTCCTACGAGCAGTACTTC.

This clonotype came up a few times. J is TRBJ2-5 and V is TRBV2, with TRBD1 matching 8 bases. The CDR3 totals 15 residues. The ends lost 2 bases at V and 5 bases at J; junction bases unmatched: 7. Germline V gene data show CDR1 as SNHLY and CDR2 as FYNNEI. The CDR3 is CASSERTGFGETQYF. CDR3 nucleotide sequence: TGTGCCAGCAGTGAACGGACAGGGTTCGGGGAGACCCAGTACTTC.

The gene calls are TRBV11-2 and TRBJ2-7; 7 positions match TRBD2. V gave up 0 bases and J gave up 2 bases; unmatched junction bases: 10. The germline V gene encodes CDR1 SGHAT and CDR2 FQNNGV. The CDR3 totals 17 residues. CDR3: CASSLEGRGGIPYEQYF. For the CDR3, the DNA is TGTGCCAGCAGCTTAGAGGGGAGGGGCGGGATCCCCTACGAGCAGTACTTC. Combining the CDR3 with reference TRBV11-2 and TRBJ2-7 gives the whole variable domain EAGVAQSPRYKIIEKRQSVAFWCNPISGHATLYWYQQILGQGPKLLIQFQNNGVVDDSQLPKDRFSAERLKGVDSTLKIQPAKLEDSAVYLCASSLEGRGGIPYEQYFGPGTRLTVT.

The V call is TRBV28, the J call TRBJ2-7; the match to TRBD2 covers 7 bases. The CDR3 has 15 amino acids. Trimming cost V 5 bases and J 2 bases; bases outside gene matches: 9. CDR1 and CDR2 from the germline V gene are MDHEN and SYDVKM. CDR3 sequence reads: CASSTGGSGAYEQYF. CDR3 in DNA: TGTGCCAGCAGTACCGGCGGGAGCGGGGCCTACGAGCAGTACTTC. The full variable domain, with the rest looked up from reference TRBV28 and TRBJ2-7, is DVKVTQSSRYLVKRTGEKVFLECVQDMDHENMFWYRQDPGLGLRLIYFSYDVKMKEKGDIPEGYSVSREKKERFSLILESASTNQTSMYLCASSTGGSGAYEQYFGPGTRLTVT.

This chain links TRBV20-1 with TRBJ2-7; D is possibly TRBD1 (7 bases). This CDR3 has 14 residues. Per the germline V gene, CDR1 is DFQATT and CDR2 is SNEGSKA (reference sequence). V lost 2 bases, J lost 3 bases, and 14 bases lay in between. CDR3: CSARRRDRHYEQYF. The CDR3 DNA follows: TGCAGTGCTAGAAGGAGGGACAGACACTACGAGCAGTACTTC.

The chain combines TRBV12-3 or TRBV12-4 with TRBJ2-7; TRBD2 matches at 9 bases. This CDR3 is built from 15 residues. The junction had 4 bases not matched to a gene; V was cut back by 4 bases and J by 0 bases. In DNA form, the CDR3 reads TGTGCCAGCAGTTCGGCGGGAGGGCCCTCCTACGAGCAGTACTTC. Protein product: CASSSAGGPSYEQYF.

The V gene is TRBV11-2, the J gene TRBJ1-2; no firm D call. This CDR3 is 13 amino acids long. V lost 0 bases and J lost 7, with 9 bases in between. In germline, CDR1 is SGHAT, CDR2 FQNNGV. CDR3 nucleotide sequence: TGTGCCAGCAGCTTAGATGGGCGGGGTGGCTACACCTTC. Amino acids: CASSLDGRGGYTF.

The chain links TRBV7-8 to TRBJ2-3, with D unresolved. The CDR3 runs to 17 residues. The V and J ends lost 1 base and 0 bases respectively, with 14 bases between them. Germline-derived CDR1 and CDR2 are SGHVS and FQNEAQ. The CDR3 loop reads CASSLVTSASSTDTQYF. Written as DNA, the CDR3 is TGTGCCAGCAGCTTAGTTACGTCGGCGTCTAGCACAGATACGCAGTATTTT.

The chain combines TRBV2 with TRBJ2-1; unclear D gene. Germline V gives CDR1 SNHLY, CDR2 FYNNEI. The CDR3 sequence is 13 residues long. Between the trimmed V and J ends, which lost 1 base and 5 bases, there was a span of 6 bases. CDR3 in amino acids: CASSEGFNNEQFF. The DNA for the CDR3 is TGTGCCAGCAGTGAAGGCTTCAACAATGAGCAGTTCTTC.

This clonotype has a handful of counts. The V and J genes are TRBV6-6 and TRBJ2-1, with D possibly TRBD2 on 7 matching bases. This CDR3 comprises 14 residues. In germline, CDR1 is MNHNY, CDR2 SVGAGI (reference sequence). V gave up 7 bases and J gave up 6 bases, with 16 bases separating them. CDR3 sequence (DNA): TGTGCCAGCAATAGGGGGAGGGTGGTCAATGAGCAGTTCTTC. Protein product: CASNRGRVVNEQFF.

This clonotype was counted a few times. The V and J genes are TRBV10-3 and TRBJ2-1; 9 bases map to TRBD2. The length of the CDR3 is 13 residues. The trim removed 4 bases at V and 9 bases at J, leaving 4 bases unmatched. Germline CDR1 is ENHRY and CDR2 is SYGVKD. This CDR3 is CAISVRAGGEQFF. The DNA for the CDR3 is TGTGCCATCAGTGTTAGAGCGGGAGGTGAGCAGTTCTTC.

This clonotype was detected ten times or more. The CDR3 spells CSANLAGTTHEQFF. In DNA form, the CDR3 reads TGCAGTGCTAATCTAGCGGGAACTACCCATGAGCAGTTCTTC. The rearrangement uses TRBV20-1 and TRBJ2-1; TRBD2 aligns across 9 bases. The germline gives CDR1 DFQATT, CDR2 SNEGSKA (reference sequence). The V and J ends lost 4 bases and 8 bases, in that order; junction bases with no gene match: 9. This CDR3 spans 14 amino acids.

This clonotype was seen a few times. The chain has TRBV20-1 and TRBJ2-1; maybe TRBD2 (6 bases). The germline V and J ends were trimmed by 2 bases and 5 bases, with 13 bases remaining between them. The CDR3 has 14 amino acids. The germline CDR1 and CDR2 sequences are DFQATT and SNEGSKA (reference sequence). The CDR3, as DNA: TGCAGTGCTAGACTAGCGCGGGATAACAATGAGCAGTTCTTC. Protein: CSARLARDNNEQFF.

V is TRBV5-4 and J is TRBJ2-1; 8 bases agree with TRBD2. Germline V gene data show CDR1 as SGHNT and CDR2 as YYREEE (reference sequence). CDR3 length equals 12 residues. The junction had 4 bases not matched to a gene; V was cut back by 4 bases and J by 10 bases. This chain's CDR3 is CASSHTSGEQFF. The DNA of the CDR3 is TGTGCCAGCAGCCACACTAGCGGCGAGCAGTTCTTC.

About this clonotype itself: Possible read error: a much larger clone is one base away. J is TRBJ2-1 and V is TRBV12-3 or TRBV12-4; the match to TRBD2 covers 9 bases. With 8 bases clipped from V and 7 bases from J, the junction kept 12 bases outside the gene matches. The CDR3 contains 15 residues. The CDR3 nucleotides read TGTGCCAGCGGTCCCGCGGGACTAGCCGAAAATGAGCAGTTCTTC. Its protein product is CASGPAGLAENEQFF.

Only a few counts were recorded for this clonotype. This chain joins TRBV24-1 and TRBJ1-1; D remains ambiguous. CDR3 length: 11 amino acids. V gave up 5 bases and J gave up 7 bases, with 7 bases separating them. The germline gives CDR1 KGHDR, CDR2 SFDVKD. The CDR3: CATSVRGEAFF. Here the CDR3 DNA reads TGTGCCACCAGTGTACGCGGTGAAGCTTTCTTT.

This rearrangement joins TRBV20-1 to TRBJ2-1; possibly TRBD2 for D (6 bases). This CDR3 has 17 amino acids. Trimming removed 7 bases from V and 7 bases from J, with 29 bases in between. Germline CDR1 is DFQATT and CDR2 is SNEGSKA (reference sequence). The CDR3 DNA follows: TGCAGTGGAATAGAGAGCAGACTAGTTCGCCGGAGTAATGAGCAGTTCTTC. It translates to CSGIESRLVRRSNEQFF.

In this sample, this clonotype turned up a few times. The gene calls are TRBV5-6 and TRBJ2-7; 7 bases fit TRBD2. This CDR3 has 15 amino acids. J gave up 2 bases and V 1 base, and 6 bases lay outside the gene matches. CDR1 SGHDT and CDR2 YYEEEE come from the germline V gene. CDR3 DNA: TGTGCCAGCAGCTTGTGGGCAGCGGGACCCTACGAGCAGTACTTC. Protein product: CASSLWAAGPYEQYF.